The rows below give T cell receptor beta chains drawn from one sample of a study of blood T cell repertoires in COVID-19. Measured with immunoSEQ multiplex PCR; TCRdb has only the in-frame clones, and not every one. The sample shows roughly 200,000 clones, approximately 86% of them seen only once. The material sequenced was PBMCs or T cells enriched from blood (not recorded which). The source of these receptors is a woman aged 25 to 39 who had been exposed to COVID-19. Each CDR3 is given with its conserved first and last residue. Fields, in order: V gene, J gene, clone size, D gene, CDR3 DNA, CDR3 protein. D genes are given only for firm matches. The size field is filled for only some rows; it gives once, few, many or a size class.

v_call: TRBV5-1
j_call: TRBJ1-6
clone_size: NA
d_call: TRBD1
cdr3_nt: TGCGCCAGCAGCCAGACAGGGGGTCGTTCACCCCTCCACTTT
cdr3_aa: CASSQTGGRSPLHF

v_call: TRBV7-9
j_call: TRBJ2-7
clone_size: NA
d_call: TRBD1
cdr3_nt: TGTGCCAGCAGCTTAGGATGGGGGACAGCCTACGAGCAGTACTTC
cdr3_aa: CASSLGWGTAYEQYF

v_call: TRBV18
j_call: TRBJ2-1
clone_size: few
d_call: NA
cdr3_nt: TGTGCCAGCTCACCACCCTCGGGGAGCTCCTACAATGAGCAGTTCTTC
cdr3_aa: CASSPPSGSSYNEQFF

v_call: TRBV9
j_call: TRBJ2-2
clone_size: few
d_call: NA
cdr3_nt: TGTGCCAGCAGCGTAGTCCCAGACACCGGGGAGCTGTTTTTT
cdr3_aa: CASSVVPDTGELFF

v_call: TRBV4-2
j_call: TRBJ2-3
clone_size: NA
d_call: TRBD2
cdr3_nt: TGTGCCAGCAGCCAAGATCTAGCGGGGGGCACAGATACGCAGTATTTT
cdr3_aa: CASSQDLAGGTDTQYF

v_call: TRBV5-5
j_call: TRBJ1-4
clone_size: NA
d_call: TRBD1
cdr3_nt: TGTGCCAGCAGCTTGTATCGGACAGGGACCTATGGTAATGAAAAACTGTTTTTT
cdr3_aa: CASSLYRTGTYGNEKLFF

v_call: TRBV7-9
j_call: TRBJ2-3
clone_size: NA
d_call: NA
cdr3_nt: TGTGCCAGCAGCTTAAAGGGGATTAGCACAGATACGCAGTATTTT
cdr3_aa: CASSLKGISTDTQYF

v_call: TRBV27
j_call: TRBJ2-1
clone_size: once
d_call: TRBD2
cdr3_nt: TGTGCCAGCAGTCCGGGGCTAGCGGGCCGCAATGAGCAGTTCTTC
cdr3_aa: CASSPGLAGRNEQFF

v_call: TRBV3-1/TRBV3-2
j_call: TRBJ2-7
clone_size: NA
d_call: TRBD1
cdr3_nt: TGTGCCAGCAGCCAAGATGACAGGGGCTACGAGCAGTACTTC
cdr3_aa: CASSQDDRGYEQYF

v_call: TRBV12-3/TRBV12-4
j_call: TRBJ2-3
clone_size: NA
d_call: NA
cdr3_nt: TGTGCCAGCAGTTTTGGAGAAGATACGCAGTATTTT
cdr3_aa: CASSFGEDTQYF

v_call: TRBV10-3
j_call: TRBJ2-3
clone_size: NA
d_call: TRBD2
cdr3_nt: TGTGCCATCAGGACTAGCGGGCCCACAGATACGCAGTATTTT
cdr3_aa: CAIRTSGPTDTQYF

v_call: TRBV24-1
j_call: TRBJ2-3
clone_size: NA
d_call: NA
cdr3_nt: TGTGCCACCAGTGATTTGGACACCTCAAGGTCAGATACGCAGTATTTT
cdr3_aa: CATSDLDTSRSDTQYF

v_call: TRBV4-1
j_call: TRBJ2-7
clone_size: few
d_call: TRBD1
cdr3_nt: TGCGCCAGCAGCCAAGATGGACAGGAGAGTTCCTACGAGCAGTACTTC
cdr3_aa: CASSQDGQESSYEQYF

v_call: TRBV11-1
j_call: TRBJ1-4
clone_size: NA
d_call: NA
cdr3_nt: TGTGCCAGCAGCTACGGAGGGGAGAATGAAAAACTGTTTTTT
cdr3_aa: CASSYGGENEKLFF

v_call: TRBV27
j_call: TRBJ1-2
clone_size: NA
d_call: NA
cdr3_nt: TGTGCCAGCAGGGGGGCAGGGGATGGCTACACCTTC
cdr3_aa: CASRGAGDGYTF

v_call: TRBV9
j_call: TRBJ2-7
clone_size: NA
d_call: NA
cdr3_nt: TGTGCCAGCAGCCCTAACGACAGAATTACGATCCAGTACTTC
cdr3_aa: CASSPNDRITIQYF

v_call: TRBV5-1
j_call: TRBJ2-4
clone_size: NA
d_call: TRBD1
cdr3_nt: TGCGCCAGCAGCTTAAACGATGAAGGGACAGCTTTAGCCAAAAACATTCAGTACTTC
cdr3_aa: CASSLNDEGTALAKNIQYF

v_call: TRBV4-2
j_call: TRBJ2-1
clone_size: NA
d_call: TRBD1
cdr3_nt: TGTGCCAGCAGCCAAGCTATATCAGGGGGAAACAATGAGCAGTTCTTC
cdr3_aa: CASSQAISGGNNEQFF

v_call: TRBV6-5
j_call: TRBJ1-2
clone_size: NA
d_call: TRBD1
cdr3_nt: TGTGCCAGCAGATTGACAGGGAACTATGGCTACACCTTC
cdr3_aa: CASRLTGNYGYTF

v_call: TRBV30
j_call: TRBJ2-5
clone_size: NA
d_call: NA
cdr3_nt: TGTGCCTGGAGTGAGAAACAGGGTTCAGAGACCCAGTACTTC
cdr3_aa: CAWSEKQGSETQYF

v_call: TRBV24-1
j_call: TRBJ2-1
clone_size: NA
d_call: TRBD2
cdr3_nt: TGTGCCACCAGTGAAAGAGCGGGGGGGCTTACTACAATGAGCGAGCAGTTCTTC
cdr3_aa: CATSERAGGLTTMSEQFF

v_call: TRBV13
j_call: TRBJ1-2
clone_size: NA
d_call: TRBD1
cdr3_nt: TGTGCCAGCAGCCCCGGGTTGCGCCAGGGGGGTGGCTACACCTTC
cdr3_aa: CASSPGLRQGGGYTF

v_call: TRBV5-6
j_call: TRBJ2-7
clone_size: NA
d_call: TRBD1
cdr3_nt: TGTGCCAGCAGCGCCCGGACAGGGTTGGTTTACGAGCAGTACTTC
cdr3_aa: CASSARTGLVYEQYF

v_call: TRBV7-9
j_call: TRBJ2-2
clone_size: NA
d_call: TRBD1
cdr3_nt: TGTGCCACCCAAAAAAACAACAGGGGCCGCTACACCGGGGAGCTGTTTTTT
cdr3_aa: CATQKNNRGRYTGELFF

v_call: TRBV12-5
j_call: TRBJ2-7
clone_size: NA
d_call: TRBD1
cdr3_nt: TGTGCTAGTGGCCCACCGAAGGGACAGGGGCGCGACGAGCAGTACTTC
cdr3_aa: CASGPPKGQGRDEQYF

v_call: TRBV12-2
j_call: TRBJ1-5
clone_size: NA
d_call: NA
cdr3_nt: TGTGCAAGTCGCTTAATAGGGACATCACAACATAGCAATCAGCCCCAGCATTTT
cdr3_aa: CASRLIGTSQHSNQPQHF

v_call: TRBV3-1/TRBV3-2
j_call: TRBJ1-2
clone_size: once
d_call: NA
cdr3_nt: TGTGCCAGCAGCCGGGGCGCAGGAGTAGGGGCTAACTATGGCTACACCTTC
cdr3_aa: CASSRGAGVGANYGYTF

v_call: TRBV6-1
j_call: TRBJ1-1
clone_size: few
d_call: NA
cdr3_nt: TGTGCCAGCAGTGAATATACGGCAGGGAGGATGAACACTGAAGCTTTCTTT
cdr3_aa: CASSEYTAGRMNTEAFF

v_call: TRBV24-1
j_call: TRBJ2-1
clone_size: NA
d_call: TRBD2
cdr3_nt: TGTGCCACCAGACCGGGGGGAAACTCACCCTCCTACAATGAGCAGTTCTTC
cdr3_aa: CATRPGGNSPSYNEQFF

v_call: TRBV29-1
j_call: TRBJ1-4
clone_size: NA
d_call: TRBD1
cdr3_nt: TGCAGCGTGTCCCCCGGGACAGGGCGTGAAAAACTGTTTTTT
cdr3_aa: CSVSPGTGREKLFF

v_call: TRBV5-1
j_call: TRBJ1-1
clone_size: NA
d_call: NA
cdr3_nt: TGCGCCAGCCGGACAAACCAGGTGAACACTGAAGCTTTCTTT
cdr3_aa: CASRTNQVNTEAFF

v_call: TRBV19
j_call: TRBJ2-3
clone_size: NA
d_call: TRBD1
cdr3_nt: TGTGCCAGTAGTATAGAGAGGGGGCGAACAGATACGCAGTATTTT
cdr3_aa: CASSIERGRTDTQYF

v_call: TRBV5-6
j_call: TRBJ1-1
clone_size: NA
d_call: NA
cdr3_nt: TGTGCCAGCGGACCTTTGGGGGCCACCAAGAACACTGAAGCTTTCTTT
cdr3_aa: CASGPLGATKNTEAFF

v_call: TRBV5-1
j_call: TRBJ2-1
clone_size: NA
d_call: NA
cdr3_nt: TGCGCCAGCAGCTTGGGTAAGGACAGTGGGGTCTACTCCTACAATGAGCAGTTCTTC
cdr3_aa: CASSLGKDSGVYSYNEQFF

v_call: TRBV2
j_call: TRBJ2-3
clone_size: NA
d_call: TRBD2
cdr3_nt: TGTGCCAGCGCGGCTAGCGGGGGTGCAGATACGCAGTATTTT
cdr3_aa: CASAASGGADTQYF

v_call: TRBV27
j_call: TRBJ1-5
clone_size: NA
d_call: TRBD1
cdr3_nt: TGTGCCAGCAGTTTATGGGGGACAGGGGGCAATCAGCCCCAGCATTTT
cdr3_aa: CASSLWGTGGNQPQHF

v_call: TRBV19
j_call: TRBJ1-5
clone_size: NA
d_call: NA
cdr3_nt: TGTGCCAGTAGGCCAGGGAATAGCAATCAGCCCCAGCATTTT
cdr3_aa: CASRPGNSNQPQHF

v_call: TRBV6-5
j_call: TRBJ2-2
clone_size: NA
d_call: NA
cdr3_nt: TGTGCCAGCAGCACAGGGCCCGGGGAGCTGTTTTTT
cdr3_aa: CASSTGPGELFF

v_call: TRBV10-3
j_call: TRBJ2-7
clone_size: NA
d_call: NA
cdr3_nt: TGTGCCATCAGTTCCGAGGGGGTATTCTACGAGCAGTACTTC
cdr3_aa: CAISSEGVFYEQYF

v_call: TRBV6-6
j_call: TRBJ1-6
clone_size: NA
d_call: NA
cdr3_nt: TGTGCCAGCAGTGGCGGCGCCTCCAATTCACCCCTCCACTTT
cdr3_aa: CASSGGASNSPLHF

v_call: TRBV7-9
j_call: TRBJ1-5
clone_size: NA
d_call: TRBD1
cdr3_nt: TGTGCCAGCAGCTTCGACAGGGTTCAGCCCCAGCATTTT
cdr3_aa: CASSFDRVQPQHF

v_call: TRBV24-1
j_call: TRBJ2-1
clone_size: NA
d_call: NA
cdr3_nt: TGTGCCACCAGTGATTCACCTACCAGGGCTGAGCAGTTCTTC
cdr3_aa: CATSDSPTRAEQFF